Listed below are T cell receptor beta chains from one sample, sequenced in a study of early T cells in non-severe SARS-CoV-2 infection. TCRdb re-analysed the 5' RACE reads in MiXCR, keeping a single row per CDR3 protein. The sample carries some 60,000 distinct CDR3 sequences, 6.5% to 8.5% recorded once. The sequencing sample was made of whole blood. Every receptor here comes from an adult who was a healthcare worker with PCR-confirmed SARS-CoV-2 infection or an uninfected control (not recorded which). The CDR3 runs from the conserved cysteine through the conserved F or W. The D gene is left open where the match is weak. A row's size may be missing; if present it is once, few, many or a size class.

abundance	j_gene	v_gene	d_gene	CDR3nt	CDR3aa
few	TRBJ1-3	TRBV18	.	TGTGCCAGCTCACCGGGACGGAGCTCTGGAAACACCATATATTTT	CASSPGRSSGNTIYF
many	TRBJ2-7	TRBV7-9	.	TGTGCCAGCAGCTTAGGGGTCGCGGGGTTTAGCTCCTACGAGCAGTACTTC	CASSLGVAGFSSYEQYF
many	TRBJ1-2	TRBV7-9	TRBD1	TGTGCCAGCAAACCCGGGACAGGGGTTGAAGCTAACTATGGCTACACCTTC	CASKPGTGVEANYGYTF
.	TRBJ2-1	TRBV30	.	TGTGCCTGGAGAAGGGCTCCGCTAGCGAACAATGAGCAGTTCTTC	CAWRRAPLANNEQFF
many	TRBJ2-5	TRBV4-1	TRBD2	TGCGCCAGCAGCCAAGGGGAGGGTGCAGAGACCCAGTACTTC	CASSQGEGAETQYF
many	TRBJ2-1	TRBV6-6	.	TGTGCCAGCGCTCCGGGCGCTTCACTGGTGGGGGAGCAGTTCTTC	CASAPGASLVGEQFF
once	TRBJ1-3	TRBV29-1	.	TGCAGCTTCAGCTCTGGAAACACCATATATTTT	CSFSSGNTIYF
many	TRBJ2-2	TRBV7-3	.	TGTGCCAGCAGCCATCTAAGTGGAACATCCGGGGAGCTGTTTTTT	CASSHLSGTSGELFF
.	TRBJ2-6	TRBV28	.	TGTGCCAGCAGTCTAACAGGGCCCGGGGCCAACGTCCTGACTTTC	CASSLTGPGANVLTF
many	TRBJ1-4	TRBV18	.	TGTGCCAGCTCACCAACCCAAGAGAGTGAAAAACTGTTTTTT	CASSPTQESEKLFF
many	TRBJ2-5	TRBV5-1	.	TGCGCCAGCAGCCTCCAATGGGCCACGGGTAACCAGTACTTC	CASSLQWATGNQYF
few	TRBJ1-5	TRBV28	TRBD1	TGTGCCAGCAGTCCCGACAGGGGCGGACAACACAGCAATCAGCCCCAGCATTTT	CASSPDRGGQHSNQPQHF
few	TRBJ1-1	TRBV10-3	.	TGTGCCATCAGTGAGGTCTTGAACACTGAAGCTTTCTTT	CAISEVLNTEAFF
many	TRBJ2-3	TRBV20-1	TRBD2	TGCAGTGCCCGGGGACTAGCGGCCCGAACGCAGTATTTT	CSARGLAARTQYF
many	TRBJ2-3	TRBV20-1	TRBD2	TGCAGTGCTAGTGGGACTAGACGTGCAACAGATACGCAGTATTTT	CSASGTRRATDTQYF
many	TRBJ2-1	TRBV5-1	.	TGCGCCAGCAGATTGGGGAACAATGAGCAGTTCTTC	CASRLGNNEQFF
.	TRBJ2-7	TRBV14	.	TGTGCCAGCAGCCAAGGGTTGTCGGGGTACCACGAGCAGTACTTC	CASSQGLSGYHEQYF
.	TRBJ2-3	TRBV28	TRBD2	TGTGCCACGGTATCGGGGGGAGGGACAGATACGCAGTATTTT	CATVSGGGTDTQYF
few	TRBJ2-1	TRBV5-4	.	TGTGCCAGCAGCTTGGGAACCGGGACCCACGGGAGTGAGCAGTTCTTC	CASSLGTGTHGSEQFF
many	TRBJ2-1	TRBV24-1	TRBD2	TGTGCCACCAGTGACTCCGGGACTAGCGGGAGCGGGGCCTACAATGAGCAGTTCTTC	CATSDSGTSGSGAYNEQFF
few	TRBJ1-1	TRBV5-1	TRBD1	TGCGCCAGCAGCTTGGGGCCCGGGACAGGGGATAACACTGAAGCTTTCTTT	CASSLGPGTGDNTEAFF
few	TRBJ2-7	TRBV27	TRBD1	TGTGCCAGCAGTTCATCGACAGGGTACGAGCAGTACTTC	CASSSSTGYEQYF
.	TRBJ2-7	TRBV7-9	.	TGTGCCAGCAGGCAGGGGACCTACGAGCAGTACTTC	CASRQGTYEQYF
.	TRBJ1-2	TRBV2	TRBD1	TGTGCCAGCACGGAACAGGGGCCTCTCTATGGCTACACCTTC	CASTEQGPLYGYTF
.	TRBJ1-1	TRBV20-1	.	TGCAGTGCTAGACAGAACACTGAAGCTTTCTTT	CSARQNTEAFF
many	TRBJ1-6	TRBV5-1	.	TGCGCCAGCAGCTTGGACGGGACAAATTCACCCCTCCACTTT	CASSLDGTNSPLHF
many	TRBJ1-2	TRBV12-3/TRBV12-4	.	TGTGCCAGCAGTCGGGGGGACCGCGGGGTATATGGCTACACCTTC	CASSRGDRGVYGYTF
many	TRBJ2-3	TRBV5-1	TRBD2	TGCGCCAGCAGCGTAATTGGACTAGCGGGAGAGGAAGAGTATTTT	CASSVIGLAGEEEYF
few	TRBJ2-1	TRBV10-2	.	TGCGCCAGCGGCCCCCCCAATGAGCAGTTCTTC	CASGPPNEQFF
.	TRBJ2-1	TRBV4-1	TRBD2	TGCGCCAGCAGCCACGGACTAGCGGGAGACTCTGAGCAGTTCTTC	CASSHGLAGDSEQFF
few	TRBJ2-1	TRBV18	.	TGTGCCAGCTCACCTCAGGGGACACACACAAGTGAGCAGTTCTTC	CASSPQGTHTSEQFF
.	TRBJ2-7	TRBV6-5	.	TGTGCCAGCAGTTATGGGGGAGGGGGCGGGAACGAGCAGTACTTC	CASSYGGGGGNEQYF
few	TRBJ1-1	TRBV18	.	TGTGCCAGCTCACCAGGGACTAACACTGAAGCTTTCTTT	CASSPGTNTEAFF
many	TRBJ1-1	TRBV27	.	TGTGCCAGCAGTTTATCCCGCCGGGGGCGGAACACTGAAGCTTTCTTT	CASSLSRRGRNTEAFF
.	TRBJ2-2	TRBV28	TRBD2	TGTGCCAGCAGTTCCTGGACTAGCGGGAGCGCCGGGGAGCTGTTTTTT	CASSSWTSGSAGELFF
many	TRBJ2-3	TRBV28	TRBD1	TGTGCCAGCAGGACCCACCCCGGGACAGGGGGGACAGATACGCAGTATTTT	CASRTHPGTGGTDTQYF
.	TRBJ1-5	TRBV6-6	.	TGTGCCAGCACCCCAGGACAAGGGCTCAATCAGCCCCAGCATTTT	CASTPGQGLNQPQHF
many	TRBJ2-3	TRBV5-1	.	TGCGCCAGCAGCGTGGGATCCCTGGCAAGCACAGATACGCAGTATTTT	CASSVGSLASTDTQYF
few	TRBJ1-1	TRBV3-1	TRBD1	TGTGCCAGCAGCCAAGCGCAGGGGGTCACTGAAGCTTTCTTT	CASSQAQGVTEAFF
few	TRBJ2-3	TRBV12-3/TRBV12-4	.	TGTGCCAGCAGCTTGGCTAGCGTATCTTTCACAGATACGCAGTATTTT	CASSLASVSFTDTQYF
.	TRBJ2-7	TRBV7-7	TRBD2	TGTGCCAGCAGCCCGACGAGCGGGAGGGCCGGGGAGCAGTACTTC	CASSPTSGRAGEQYF
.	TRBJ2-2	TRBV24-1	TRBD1	TGTGCCACCAGTGATTTGGCGAGACAGGGCGACACCGGGGAGCTGTTTTTT	CATSDLARQGDTGELFF
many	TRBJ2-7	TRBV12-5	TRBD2	TGTGCTAGTGGTTTGGTATGCGGGAGTGGCTACGAGCAGTACTTC	CASGLVCGSGYEQYF
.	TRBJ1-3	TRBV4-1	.	TGCGCCAGCAGCCAAGACGACAGCTCTGGAAACACCATATATTTT	CASSQDDSSGNTIYF
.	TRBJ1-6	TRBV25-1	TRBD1	TGTGCCAGCCAAAGACAGGGGGGAATGTTTGCCCTCCACTTT	CASQRQGGMFALHF
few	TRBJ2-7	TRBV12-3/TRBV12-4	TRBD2	TGTGCCAGCAGTCCCTTTATAGCGGGAGACGTCTACGAGCAGTACTTC	CASSPFIAGDVYEQYF
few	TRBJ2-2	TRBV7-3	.	TGTGCCAGCAGCAAGACAGGCAACACCGGGGAGCTGTTTTTT	CASSKTGNTGELFF
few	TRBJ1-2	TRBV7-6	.	TGTGCCAGCAGCCCCAGGGAGAGCTATGGCTACACCTTC	CASSPRESYGYTF
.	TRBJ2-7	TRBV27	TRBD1	TGTGCCAGCAGTTTAAGCAGGGGGCTAGCCGAGCAGTACTTC	CASSLSRGLAEQYF
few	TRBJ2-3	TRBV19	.	TGTGCCAGTAGTATGAGGACAGCCTCCAGCACAGATACGCAGTATTTT	CASSMRTASSTDTQYF
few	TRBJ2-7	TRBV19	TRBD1	TGTGCCAGTAGTATCGGGGACAGCCCCTTCGAGCAGTACTTC	CASSIGDSPFEQYF
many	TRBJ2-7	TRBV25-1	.	TGTGCCAGCACCGTAACCGGGGGCGAGCAGTACTTC	CASTVTGGEQYF